The 14 T cell receptor beta chains presented below share a single source sample, sequenced in a study of blood T cell repertoires in COVID-19. The assay was immunoSEQ multiplex PCR, and TCRdb's table has in-frame clones only and misses some. The sample lists a few hundred thousand clones, about 84% occurring once. The specimen was PBMCs or T cells enriched from blood (not recorded which). Source of these receptors: a woman between 40 and 55 years old with acute COVID-19.

Details on this clone: The sample holds other DNA sequences that translate to the same CDR3. This chain joins TRBV5-1 and TRBJ2-7; 9 nucleotides line up with TRBD1. The V segment lost 2 bases and the J segment 4 bases; nucleotides outside the gene matches: 7. This CDR3 contains 15 residues. Per germline, CDR1 SGHRS and CDR2 YFSETQ. The CDR3 sequence: CASSFQPGQGYEQYF. Here the CDR3 DNA reads TGCGCCAGCAGCTTCCAACCGGGACAGGGTTACGAGCAGTACTTC.

This clone was found once. The same CDR3 also results from other DNA sequences found in this sample. The chain joins TRBV11-3 to TRBJ2-1; 7 bases align to TRBD2. V was pared by 3 bases and J by 2 bases, with 7 bases of the junction left unmatched. Per the germline V gene, CDR1 is SGHNT and CDR2 is YENEEA. The CDR3 contains 16 residues. CDR3 loop: CASSLGGSGPYNEQFF. CDR3 nucleotides: TGTGCCAGCAGCTTGGGGGGGTCGGGGCCCTACAATGAGCAGTTCTTC. The complete variable domain, with remaining parts taken from reference TRBV11-3 and TRBJ2-1, reads EAGVVQSPRYKIIEKKQPVAFWCNPISGHNTLYWYLQNLGQGPELLIRYENEEAVDDSQLPKDRFSAERLKGVDSTLKIQPAELGDSAVYLCASSLGGSGPYNEQFFGPGTRLTVL.

V is TRBV7-2 and J is TRBJ1-1, with D possibly TRBD1 on 6 matching bases. Between the trimmed V and J ends, which lost 6 bases and 0 bases, there was a span of 20 bases. CDR3 length: 17 residues. Germline CDR1 and CDR2: SGHTA and FQGNSA. CDR3 nucleotide sequence: TGTGCCAGCAGTTCCCCCGGACAGATCCTGATGAACACTGAAGCTTTCTTT. Amino acids: CASSSPGQILMNTEAFF.

Written as DNA, the CDR3 is TGTGCCAGCAGTTTCAGGCAGGGGACGAATGAAAAACTGTTTTTT. Residues: CASSFRQGTNEKLFF. This rearrangement joins TRBV27 to TRBJ1-4, with a weak D call TRBD1 (6 bases). This CDR3 is built from 15 residues. The germline V gene has CDR1 MNHEY and CDR2 SMNVEV (reference sequence). Between the trimmed V and J ends, which lost 3 bases and 5 bases, there was a span of 13 bases.

V and J are TRBV10-3 and TRBJ2-7; D is perhaps TRBD1 (5 bases). Trimming took off 7 bases at V and 0 bases at J, with 13 bases between the two ends. This CDR3 has 14 residues. Germline values: CDR1 ENHRY, CDR2 SYGVKD. The CDR3 sequence is CAITDSSSSYEQYF. The CDR3 nucleotides are TGTGCCATCACCGACAGCTCGAGCTCCTACGAGCAGTACTTC.

This chain connects TRBV28 to TRBJ1-2; D may be TRBD1 (6 bases). CDR3 length equals 13 residues. Germline CDR1 and CDR2: MDHEN and SYDVKM. The V and J ends lost 11 bases and 2 bases respectively, with 15 bases between them. The CDR3: CAAAPGENYGYTF. CDR3 DNA sequence: TGTGCCGCTGCCCCAGGGGAAAACTATGGCTACACCTTC.

CDR3 loop: CASSQDKGGGGAYEQYF. CDR3 sequence (DNA): TGTGCCAGCAGCCAAGATAAGGGTGGCGGGGGGGCCTACGAGCAGTACTTC. The chain recombines TRBV3-1 (or the pseudogene TRBV3-2) with TRBJ2-7; the match to TRBD2 covers 9 bases. The J segment lost 2 bases and the V segment lost 0 bases, leaving 8 bases of the junction unmatched. CDR1 and CDR2 (germline): LGHDT, YNNKEL (reference sequence). The CDR3 has 17 amino acids.

This sequence joins TRBV6-2 or TRBV6-3 and TRBJ2-7; 9 positions agree with TRBD1. The CDR3 runs 15 residues. Germline trimming cut 4 bases from V and 1 base from J; bases unmatched to any gene: 5. The germline gives CDR1 MNHEY, CDR2 SVGEGT. Here the CDR3 reads CASSLGQGLSYEQYF. The CDR3 DNA follows: TGTGCCAGCAGTTTAGGACAGGGGCTATCCTACGAGCAGTACTTC.

The chain joins TRBV20-1 to TRBJ2-5, with TRBD2 matching over 9 bases. CDR1 is DFQATT and CDR2 is SNEGSKA in the germline V gene (reference sequence). This CDR3 has 14 residues. J lost 3 bases, V lost 3 bases, and 5 bases had no gene match. The CDR3 reads CSASPGLAEETQYF. The CDR3 DNA sequence: TGCAGTGCTAGTCCGGGACTAGCAGAAGAGACCCAGTACTTC.

This chain uses TRBV30 with TRBJ2-1; the match to TRBD1 covers 7 bases. This CDR3 is 15 amino acids long. Germline V gene data show CDR1 as GTSNPN and CDR2 as SVGIG (reference sequence). Losses at the gene ends were 0 bases for V and 7 bases for J; bases not matched to a gene: 9. The CDR3 loop reads CAWSVGWAGGNEQFF. The DNA of the CDR3 is TGTGCCTGGAGTGTCGGCTGGGCAGGGGGAAATGAGCAGTTCTTC.

This clone came up a few times. Other DNA sequences from this sample encode an identical CDR3 as well. The rearrangement joins TRBV7-3 to TRBJ2-7, with 7 bases lining up with TRBD2. The trim removed 1 base at V and 0 bases at J, leaving 3 bases unmatched. The CDR3 extends over 15 amino acids. Per the germline V gene, CDR1 is SGHTA and CDR2 is FQGTGA. The CDR3 protein is CASSLNGGSSYEQYF. The CDR3 DNA reads as TGTGCCAGCAGCTTAAACGGCGGGAGCTCCTACGAGCAGTACTTC.

The sample holds one count of this clone. The V gene is TRBV2, the J gene TRBJ1-6, with D perhaps matching TRBD1 (5 bases). Trimming removed 8 bases from V and 7 bases from J, with 12 bases in between. From germline, CDR1 is SNHLY and CDR2 FYNNEI. The CDR3 length is 13 residues. CDR3 in amino acids: CASRRDSNSPLHF. The CDR3 region has the DNA TGTGCCAGCCGGCGGGACTCCAATTCACCCCTCCACTTT.

The V and J genes are TRBV5-1 and TRBJ1-1; 8 bases are shared with TRBD1. After removal of 7 bases from V and 4 bases from J, the junction contained 9 bases not matched to a gene. This CDR3 region has 14 residues. Germline CDR1 and CDR2: SGHRS and YFSETQ. CDR3 DNA: TGCGCCAGCGGACAGGGAACGAGAGGCACTGAAGCTTTCTTT. This gives the protein CASGQGTRGTEAFF.

The rearrangement links TRBV29-1 to TRBJ2-1; no firm D call. V lost 5 bases to trimming and J lost 1 base, with 12 bases between them. Germline V gene data show CDR1 as SQVTM and CDR2 as ANQGSEA. This CDR3 comprises 14 residues. The CDR3 coding sequence is TGCAGCGTTCCCACATCTGGTTCCTACAATGAGCAGTTCTTC. The encoded protein is CSVPTSGSYNEQFF.